The 16 T cell receptor beta chains in this list originate from one sample, sequenced in a study of beta chain features in type 1 diabetes. Study-wide findings and caveats: TCRB CDR3 length was moderately but significantly reduced in all four CD4+ subsets of Type 1 diabetes patients.

These TCRs are of unknown antigen specificity. Expressed TCRB transcripts were sequenced because the entire RNA isolate underwent reverse transcription. Produced via immunoSEQ multiplex PCR; TCRdb's table is partial and in-frame only. Of some 160,000 clones listed, around 8% were seen once; the top ten hold around 0.5%. The sequencing input was central memory CD4+ T cells from blood. The receptors shown here come from a woman between 18 and 29 years old with type 1 diabetes.

A few counts support this clone. The CDR3 nucleotides are TGTGCTAGTGGTTTTAACGGTTTGAAGACCCAGTACTTC. As protein: CASGFNGLKTQYF. The chain joins TRBV12-5 to TRBJ2-5; D is ambiguous. V lost 3 bases to trimming and J lost 6 bases, with 11 bases between them. The CDR3 spans 13 residues. The germline V gene encodes CDR1 LGHNT and CDR2 FRNRAP.

This rearrangement joins TRBV23-1 to TRBJ2-7; D might be TRBD1 (5 bases). TRBV23-1 has ORF status, its function being uncertain. V was cut by 7 bases and J by 0 bases, with 19 bases left in between. CDR3 length: 16 amino acids. The CDR3 region is CASIQYDRESSYEQYF. CDR3 nucleotides: TGCGCCAGCATCCAATACGACAGAGAGAGCTCCTACGAGCAGTACTTC.

The chain is built from TRBV9 and TRBJ2-1; 8 nucleotides match TRBD2. Losses at the gene ends were 2 bases for V and 7 bases for J; bases not matched to a gene: 11. CDR1 and CDR2 from the germline V gene are SGDLS and YYNGEE. The CDR3 covers 16 residues. CDR3: CASSVSSRGVVNEQFF. CDR3 sequence (DNA): TGTGCCAGCAGCGTCAGTTCGCGGGGGGTAGTAAATGAGCAGTTCTTC.

This clone was seen only a few times. The CDR3 sequence is CASTEQGANTEAFF. DNA of the CDR3: TGTGCCAGCACCGAACAGGGGGCGAACACTGAAGCTTTCTTT. The J gene is TRBJ1-1, the V gene TRBV7-9, with TRBD1 identical over 9 bases. Germline V lookup: CDR1 SEHNR, CDR2 FQNEAQ (reference sequence). This CDR3 region has 14 residues. The V segment lost 7 bases and the J segment 1 base; nucleotides outside the gene matches: 4.

This clone came up a few times. The chain recombines TRBV4-3 with TRBJ2-7; 8 bases are a match to TRBD2. V dropped 0 bases and J dropped 3; count of bases not matched to a gene: 7. The CDR3 has 16 amino acids. CDR1 is LGHNA and CDR2 is YSLEER in the germline V gene. CDR3 DNA: TGCGCCAGCAGCCAAGACAGCGGGAGAAATTACTACGAGCAGTACTTC. Protein sequence: CASSQDSGRNYYEQYF.

This clone was seen a handful of times. This rearrangement joins TRBV7-2 to TRBJ2-1; D possibly corresponds to TRBD2 (5 bases). CDR1 SGHTA and CDR2 FQGNSA come from the germline V gene. The CDR3 has 15 amino acids. The ends were cut back, 1 base at V and 0 bases at J, with 7 bases in the middle. CDR3 loop: CASSLEAASYNEQFF. The CDR3 nucleotides are TGTGCCAGCAGCTTAGAAGCGGCCTCCTACAATGAGCAGTTCTTC.

V is TRBV7-9 and J is TRBJ2-3, with 7 bases lining up with TRBD1. V was pared by 5 bases and J by 5 bases, with 10 bases of the junction left unmatched. This CDR3 comprises 15 residues. The germline V gene encodes CDR1 SEHNR and CDR2 FQNEAQ (reference sequence). CDR3 nucleotide sequence: TGTGCCAGCAGCGCCACTAGGGGGCCCGGAGATACGCAGTATTTT. Its protein product is CASSATRGPGDTQYF.

In this sample, this clone turned up a few times. The V call is TRBV19, the J call TRBJ2-5; possible D gene TRBD1, 6 bases. Germline CDR1 is LNHDA and CDR2 is SQIVND (reference sequence). CDR3 length: 14 amino acids. Trimming shortened V by 5 bases and J by 2 bases, and 12 bases separated the two germline ends. In DNA form, the CDR3 reads TGTGCCAGTAGTGCCAGGGGAAGGCAAGAGACCCAGTACTTC. This encodes CASSARGRQETQYF.

The CDR3 region has the DNA TGTGCCCTCGGCGGGGGGGCGTTGGCAGATACGCAGTATTTT. It is translated as CALGGGALADTQYF. The V call is TRBV2, the J call TRBJ2-3; 9 bases are a match to TRBD2. Unmatched junction bases numbered 10, after V lost 11 bases and J lost 4 bases. This CDR3 has 14 amino acids. Per the germline V gene, CDR1 is SNHLY and CDR2 is FYNNEI.

This clone was found a few times. The rearrangement joins TRBV18 to TRBJ2-4; 15 bases are shared with TRBD2. V gave up 1 base and J gave up 9 bases; unmatched junction bases: 7. In germline, CDR1 is KGHSH, CDR2 LQKENI. This CDR3 is 17 amino acids long. CDR3 coding DNA: TGTGCCAGCTCACCACGGACTAGCGGGGGGGCTGGAGTCATTCAGTACTTC. Translated, it gives CASSPRTSGGAGVIQYF.

This chain uses TRBV19 with TRBJ1-1; D ambiguous. Between the trimmed V and J ends, which lost 5 bases and 0 bases, there was a span of 7 bases. Germline-derived CDR1 and CDR2 are LNHDA and SQIVND (reference sequence). This CDR3 has 13 residues. CDR3 in DNA: TGTGCCAGTAGTTTGGGAGTGAACACTGAAGCTTTCTTT. This codes for CASSLGVNTEAFF. Complete variable domain (other parts from reference TRBV19 and TRBJ1-1): DGGITQSPKYLFRKEGQNVTLSCEQNLNHDAMYWYRQDPGQGLRLIYYSQIVNDFQKGDIAEGYSVSREKKESFPLTVTSAQKNPTAFYLCASSLGVNTEAFFGQGTRLTVV.

The gene calls are TRBV5-4 and TRBJ2-5; D possibly corresponds to TRBD2 (5 bases). Deletions cut 2 bases from V and 7 bases from J, with 21 bases between. In germline, CDR1 is SGHNT, CDR2 YYREEE (reference sequence). This CDR3 contains 16 residues. In DNA form, the CDR3 reads TGTGCCAGCAGCTTTACGGCGTCTACCTCGGCGGGGACCCAGTACTTC. Amino acids: CASSFTASTSAGTQYF.

This clone has more than one count but fewer than ten. The rearrangement uses TRBV29-1 and TRBJ2-7, with TRBD2 matching over 7 bases. Germline V gene data show CDR1 as SQVTM and CDR2 as ANQGSEA. There are 15 residues in the CDR3. V dropped 7 bases and J dropped 0; count of bases not matched to a gene: 12. The CDR3 coding sequence is TGCAGCGCCTTTCTACTCGGCGGGGGCTCCTACGAGCAGTACTTC. Protein: CSAFLLGGGSYEQYF.

This clone has just a few counts. This chain links TRBV28 with TRBJ2-3; TRBD2 aligns across 9 bases. V was clipped by 8 bases and J by 8 bases; unmatched bases: 14. There are 15 residues in the CDR3. Per the germline V gene, CDR1 is MDHEN and CDR2 is SYDVKM. CDR3 bases: TGTGCCAGCTTGTCGAGCGGGAGGCCCCCAGTTACGCAGTATTTT. As protein: CASLSSGRPPVTQYF.

With regard to this clone: Other nucleotide sequences from this sample produce the same CDR3. The J gene is TRBJ1-6, the V gene TRBV9, with D perhaps matching TRBD1 (6 bases). Germline values: CDR1 SGDLS, CDR2 YYNGEE. The CDR3 runs 13 residues. The ends were cut back, 3 bases at V and 10 bases at J, with 11 bases in the middle. The CDR3 loop reads CASSARTESPLHF. The CDR3 DNA is TGTGCCAGCAGCGCGAGGACAGAGTCACCCCTCCACTTT.

This clone was detected a few times. The J gene is TRBJ2-5, the V gene TRBV7-2, with TRBD1 matching over 10 bases. The CDR3 extends over 16 amino acids. Looked up from germline, CDR1 is SGHTA and CDR2 is FQGNSA. With V trimmed by 3 bases and J by 5 bases, 9 bases remained unmatched. The DNA for the CDR3 is TGTGCCAGCAGCTTCATCGACAGGGGGCGCCCGGAGACCCAGTACTTC. The encoded protein is CASSFIDRGRPETQYF.